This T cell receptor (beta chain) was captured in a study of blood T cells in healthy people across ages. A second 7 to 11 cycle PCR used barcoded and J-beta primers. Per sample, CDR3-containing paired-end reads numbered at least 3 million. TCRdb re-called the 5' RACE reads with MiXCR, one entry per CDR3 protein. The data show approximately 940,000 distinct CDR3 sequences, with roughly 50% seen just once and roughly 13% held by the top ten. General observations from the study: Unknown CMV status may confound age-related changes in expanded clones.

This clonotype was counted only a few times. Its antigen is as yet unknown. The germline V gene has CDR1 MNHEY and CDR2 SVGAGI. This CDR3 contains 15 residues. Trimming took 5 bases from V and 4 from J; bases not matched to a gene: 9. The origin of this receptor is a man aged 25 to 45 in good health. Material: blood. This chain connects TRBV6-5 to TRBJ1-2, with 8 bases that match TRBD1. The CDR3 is CASSRSTGGAYGYTF. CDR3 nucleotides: TGTGCCAGCAGTCGATCTACAGGGGGGGCCTATGGCTACACCTTC.